One and the same sample provided the 13 T cell receptor beta chains below, sequenced in a study of T-cell reconstitution after alpha-beta-depleted transplantation in children. Findings of the study overall: A year post-transplant, T-cell counts and diversity derived mostly from newly produced T cells.

A TCRbeta library incorporating unique molecular identifiers was prepared. From the PCR reads, TCRdb called clonotypes with MiXCR, one entry per CDR3 protein. The sample lists about 290,000 distinct CDR3 sequences, approximately 7.3% seen once, with approximately 8.2% in the top ten. Their antigen targets remain unknown. The source material was peripheral blood, sampled 360 days after TCRalphabeta/CD19-depleted stem cell transplant. These receptors were collected from a female patient aged 2 to 10 who had a stem cell transplant for Fanconi anemia, so the T cells may come from the graft donor.

This clonotype has ten or more counts. The V and J genes are TRBV4-3 and TRBJ2-3; D gene unclear. V shed 0 bases and J shed 0 bases, with 10 bases lying between them. Germline V gene lookup returns CDR1 LGHNA and CDR2 YSLEER. The CDR3 length is 16 residues. The CDR3 protein is CASSQDVASSTDTQYF. The CDR3 nucleotides read TGCGCCAGCAGCCAAGATGTCGCTTCTAGCACAGATACGCAGTATTTT.

This chain joins TRBV20-1 and TRBJ2-5, with 9 nucleotides matching TRBD2. After removal of 5 bases from V and 2 bases from J, the junction contained 6 bases not matched to a gene. CDR1 DFQATT and CDR2 SNEGSKA come from the germline V gene (reference sequence). The CDR3 covers 14 residues. The CDR3 DNA follows: TGCAGTGCTGGCCGGCTAGCGGGGCAAGAGACCCAGTACTTC. It is translated as CSAGRLAGQETQYF.

This clonotype was seen repeatedly, ten times or more. V is TRBV6-5 and J is TRBJ1-1; D remains unclear. CDR1 is MNHEY, CDR2 SVGAGI, per germline. The CDR3 spans 14 residues. Between the trimmed V and J ends, which lost 0 bases and 1 base, there was a span of 6 bases. The CDR3 coding sequence is TGTGCCAGCAGTTACTCAAAGGGGAACACTGAAGCTTTCTTT. Residues: CASSYSKGNTEAFF.

There are a few counts of this clonotype. The chain recombines TRBV12-3 or TRBV12-4 with TRBJ2-7, with D hard to call. V gave up 2 bases and J gave up 1 base, with 9 bases separating them. CDR3 length equals 14 residues. The CDR3 loop is CASSLLQSSYEQYF. In nucleotides, the CDR3 is TGTGCCAGCAGTTTACTACAGTCTTCCTACGAGCAGTACTTC.

About this clonotype itself: A much bigger clone sits one base away, suggesting this may be a read error. CDR3 region: CASSGLAAYNEQYF. In DNA form, the CDR3 reads TGTGCCAGCAGCGGACTAGCGGCCTACAATGAGCAGTACTTC. The chain couples TRBV11-1 to TRBJ2-1, with 10 bases identical to TRBD2. The end of the DNA aligns better with TRBJ2-7, so the J call may be wrong. The germline V gene has CDR1 SGHAT and CDR2 FQDESV (reference sequence). The CDR3 consists of 14 residues.

This clonotype was seen a handful of times. V gene TRBV10-2 combines with J gene TRBJ2-3; D might be TRBD1 (5 bases). Germline assignment: CDR1 WSHSY and CDR2 SAAADI. Trimming pared 5 bases from V and 2 bases from J, leaving 11 bases between. The CDR3 runs to 14 residues. The CDR3 reads CASSPTGITDTQYF. CDR3 nucleotides: TGCGCCAGCAGTCCCACAGGTATCACAGATACGCAGTATTTT.

V is TRBV7-2 and J is TRBJ2-7; a possible D gene is TRBD1 (6 bases). The ends were cut back, 5 bases at V and 6 bases at J, with 20 bases in the middle. This CDR3 region has 15 residues. In germline, CDR1 is SGHTA, CDR2 FQGNSA. CDR3 in DNA: TGTGCCAGCAGCCTAAGGGGACAACAGGGTTCCGAGCAGTACTTC. Residues: CASSLRGQQGSEQYF.

This rearrangement joins TRBV20-1 to TRBJ1-2; D perhaps matches TRBD1 (6 bases). The V and J ends lost 6 bases and 3 bases respectively, with 17 bases between them. Germline V CDR1 and CDR2: DFQATT, SNEGSKA (reference sequence). The length of the CDR3 is 14 residues. In DNA form, the CDR3 reads TGCAGTGCAGGGCAGGTGGGGGCAGACTATGGCTACACCTTC. Translation: CSAGQVGADYGYTF.

The chain joins TRBV24-1 to TRBJ1-4; no clear D. The V gene's germline CDR1 is KGHDR and CDR2 SFDVKD. The CDR3 is 14 residues long. V was shortened by 0 bases and J by 5 bases, with 6 bases between the two germline ends. The CDR3 DNA follows: TGTGCCACCAGTGATTTGGGCCCGAATGAAAAACTGTTTTTT. Residues: CATSDLGPNEKLFF.

There are a few counts of this clonotype. V gene TRBV7-8 combines with J gene TRBJ1-5; 11 bases are a match to TRBD1. V was clipped by 5 bases and J by 3 bases; unmatched bases: 18. Germline V gene lookup returns CDR1 SGHVS and CDR2 FQNEAQ. CDR3 length equals 20 residues. This chain's CDR3 is CASSTRTGGLESDSNQPQHF. The CDR3 bases are TGTGCCAGCAGCACTCGGACAGGGGGCTTAGAGAGTGACTCCAATCAGCCCCAGCATTTT.

There are many counts of this clonotype. The rearrangement uses TRBV11-2 and TRBJ2-1; D gene unclear. The V end was cut by 4 bases, the J end by 0 bases, with 4 bases between. Germline V gene sequence: CDR1 SGHAT, CDR2 FQNNGV. The CDR3 is 13 residues long. The CDR3 DNA reads as TGTGCCAGCAGCTATTCCTCCTACAATGAGCAGTTCTTC. This translates into CASSYSSYNEQFF.

This clonotype was counted between two and nine times. This chain joins TRBV2 and TRBJ2-7, with 12 bases aligning to TRBD2. The V segment lost 4 bases and the J segment 0 bases; nucleotides outside the gene matches: 13. CDR3 length: 19 amino acids. Germline assignment: CDR1 SNHLY and CDR2 FYNNEI. The CDR3 reads CASSGTSGEPSSSSYEQYF. CDR3 sequence (DNA): TGTGCCAGCAGTGGGACTAGCGGGGAACCATCTAGTAGCTCCTACGAGCAGTACTTC.

This clonotype showed up many times. The V and J genes are TRBV20-1 and TRBJ2-7; no clear D gene. V lost 6 bases to trimming and J lost 3 bases, with 9 bases between them. CDR1 and CDR2 (germline): DFQATT, SNEGSKA (reference sequence). The CDR3 consists of 11 residues. DNA of the CDR3: TGCAGTGCCGGACCTTACTACGAGCAGTACTTC. This sequence encodes CSAGPYYEQYF.